A single sample is the source of the 27 T cell receptor beta chains below, sequenced in a study of T-cell reconstitution after alpha-beta-depleted transplantation in children. Unique molecular identifiers were incorporated into the prepared TCRbeta library. TCRdb ran MiXCR on the PCR reads and lists one entry per CDR3 protein. In the table there are 450,000 to 500,000 distinct CDR3 sequences, approximately 12% of which are singletons. This material consisted of PBMCs from the stem cell graft donor, taken from the stem cell graft. The receptor source for this set is a human donor who donated a stem cell graft to a child with combined immunodeficiency.

This clonotype has ten or more counts. V and J are TRBV5-6 and TRBJ1-2; TRBD1 matches 8 bases. After removal of 4 bases from V and 2 bases from J, the junction contained 4 bases not matched to a gene. The CDR3 spans 14 residues. Looked up from germline, CDR1 is SGHDT and CDR2 is YYEEEE. The CDR3: CASSLRTGNYGYTF. The CDR3 DNA is TGTGCCAGCAGCCTCCGGACAGGGAACTATGGCTACACCTTC.

This clonotype was observed a few times. This rearrangement joins TRBV20-1 to TRBJ2-1; 10 nucleotides line up with TRBD2. Unmatched junction bases numbered 9, after V lost 1 base and J lost 6 bases. The CDR3 covers 16 residues. Germline V lookup: CDR1 DFQATT, CDR2 SNEGSKA (reference sequence). The CDR3 DNA follows: TGCAGTGCTAGAGGGCTAGCGGGAGCTTCAGGCAATGAGCAGTTCTTC. Its protein product is CSARGLAGASGNEQFF.

This clonotype has at least ten counts. V is TRBV6-1 and J is TRBJ2-7; 8 bases are shared with TRBD1. V was clipped by 3 bases and J by 6 bases; unmatched bases: 7. The CDR3 length is 14 residues. Germline CDR1 reads MNHNS; CDR2 reads SASEGT. The CDR3 DNA is TGTGCCAGCAGTGATTCGACAGGGGTAGGCGAGCAGTACTTC. This gives the protein CASSDSTGVGEQYF.

This clonotype was seen only a few times. The rearrangement uses TRBV3-1 and TRBJ2-6, with D possibly being TRBD1 (5 bases). V lost 0 bases, J lost 4 bases, and 13 bases lay in between. Germline CDR1 is LGHDT and CDR2 is YNNKEL (reference sequence). This CDR3 spans 17 amino acids. CDR3 amino acids: CASSQDPGPRGANVLTF. DNA for the CDR3: TGTGCCAGCAGCCAAGATCCAGGGCCGAGAGGGGCCAACGTCCTGACTTTC.

This clonotype was observed at least ten times. The rearrangement links TRBV12-3 or TRBV12-4 to TRBJ2-1; D perhaps matches TRBD2 (6 bases). Trimming stripped 5 bases from V and 5 bases from J, with 16 bases between. CDR3 length equals 15 residues. The CDR3 here is CASSPRRAGDNEQFF. Here the CDR3 DNA reads TGTGCCAGCAGTCCTCGGAGGGCCGGGGACAATGAGCAGTTCTTC.

The CDR3 reads CASSLSGMYQETQYF. The CDR3 DNA is TGTGCCAGCAGCTTAAGCGGGATGTACCAAGAGACCCAGTACTTC. V usage is TRBV7-3 and J usage is TRBJ2-5; tentatively, D is TRBD2 (6 bases). Germline V lookup: CDR1 SGHTA, CDR2 FQGTGA. The CDR3 contains 15 residues. Trimming pared 1 base from V and 0 bases from J, leaving 9 bases between. The full variable domain, in which reference TRBV7-3 and TRBJ2-5 provide the parts outside the CDR3, is GAGVSQTPSNKVTEKGKYVELRCDPISGHTALYWYRQSLGQGPEFLIYFQGTGAADDSGLPNDRFFAVRPEGSVSTLKIQRTERGDSAVYLCASSLSGMYQETQYFGPGTRLLVL.

This clonotype was detected many times. The J gene is TRBJ1-1, the V gene TRBV6-2 or TRBV6-3; maybe TRBD1 (5 bases). Per germline, CDR1 MNHEY and CDR2 SVGEGT. Trimming cost V 4 bases and J 0 bases, with 12 bases left between them. The CDR3 consists of 15 residues. Here the CDR3 DNA reads TGTGCCAGCAGTTCAAGGGGCAACATGAACACTGAAGCTTTCTTT. Translation gives CASSSRGNMNTEAFF.

This clonotype was seen ten or more times. V gene TRBV29-1 combines with J gene TRBJ2-6; 7 bases match TRBD1. J was trimmed by 1 base and V by 4 bases; bases with no gene match: 7. This CDR3 is built from 16 residues. Germline CDR1 is SQVTM and CDR2 is ANQGSEA. This CDR3 reads CSVVGTAESGANVLTF. In nucleotides, the CDR3 is TGCAGCGTTGTAGGGACAGCTGAGTCTGGGGCCAACGTCCTGACTTTC.

This clonotype was seen repeatedly, ten times or more. This rearrangement joins TRBV13 to TRBJ1-1; no clear D. CDR3 length: 16 residues. With 1 base removed from V and 1 base from J, the gap between germline ends came to 13 bases. The germline V gene has CDR1 PRHDT and CDR2 FYEKMQ (reference sequence). The CDR3 here is CASSLVGMAKNTEAFF. The CDR3 bases are TGTGCCAGCAGCTTAGTAGGGATGGCGAAGAACACTGAAGCTTTCTTT.

V gene TRBV18 combines with J gene TRBJ2-7, with D hard to call. The V end was cut by 3 bases, the J end by 5 bases, with 29 bases between. The germline V gene has CDR1 KGHSH and CDR2 LQKENI. This CDR3 comprises 19 residues. The CDR3 bases are TGTGCCAGCTCACCTCTCGGTGTAAGTTTCAGTCAAATCCCTAACGAGCAGTACTTC. Its protein product is CASSPLGVSFSQIPNEQYF.

The table lists this clonotype with a few counts. The chain recombines TRBV5-1 with TRBJ1-2; D call uncertain. V was cut by 2 bases and J by 2 bases, with 13 bases left in between. Germline V gives CDR1 SGHRS, CDR2 YFSETQ. The length of the CDR3 is 15 residues. The CDR3 region is CASSFGPGENYGYTF. In nucleotides, the CDR3 is TGCGCCAGCAGCTTCGGTCCGGGAGAAAACTATGGCTACACCTTC.

The J gene is TRBJ2-7, the V gene TRBV14; 13 bases are a match to TRBD2. Losses at the gene ends were 4 bases for V and 0 bases for J; bases not matched to a gene: 12. The CDR3 runs 19 residues. Germline CDR1 SGHDN, CDR2 FVKESK. The CDR3 DNA is TGTGCCAGCAGCCGAATTCCGACTAGCGGGAGGTTCAGCTCCTACGAGCAGTACTTC. This gives the protein CASSRIPTSGRFSSYEQYF.

This clonotype occurred many times. Here the CDR3 reads CASRGSGGAGEQFF. CDR3 nucleotide sequence: TGTGCCAGCAGGGGTAGCGGGGGGGCAGGAGAGCAGTTCTTC. The chain employs TRBV7-8 and TRBJ2-1, with 11 bases that match TRBD2. Germline CDR1 and CDR2: SGHVS and FQNEAQ. The CDR3 runs to 14 residues. V lost 6 bases and J lost 10; bases outside the gene matches: 8. Variable domain in full (rest from reference TRBV7-8 and TRBJ2-1): GAGVSQSPRYKVAKRGQDVALRCDPISGHVSLFWYQQALGQGPEFLTYFQNEAQLDKSGLPSDRFFAERPEGSVSTLKIQRTQQEDSAVYLCASRGSGGAGEQFFGPGTRLTVL.

The chain recombines TRBV6-4 with TRBJ2-3; a weak D match, TRBD2 (6 bases). Trimming removed 3 bases at V and 1 base at J, with 11 bases between. CDR3 size: 15 residues. CDR1 is MRHNA, CDR2 SNTAGT, per germline. The CDR3, as DNA: TGTGCCAGCAGTGAGGGGGGATCCGGCACAGATACGCAGTATTTT. This encodes CASSEGGSGTDTQYF.

The rearrangement uses TRBV12-3 or TRBV12-4 and TRBJ2-3, with 7 bases that match TRBD2. V dropped 8 bases and J dropped 4; count of bases not matched to a gene: 6. The CDR3 consists of 13 residues. CDR3 in amino acids: CASGPGGSDTQYF. In DNA form, the CDR3 reads TGTGCCAGCGGCCCCGGGGGGTCAGATACGCAGTATTTT.

This clonotype occurred a few times. This chain joins TRBV18 and TRBJ2-6; the D gene is possibly TRBD2 (5 bases). V shed 2 bases and J shed 5 bases, with 10 bases lying between them. Germline CDR1 is KGHSH and CDR2 is LQKENI. CDR3 length: 15 amino acids. Here the CDR3 DNA reads TGTGCCAGCTCACCAAAGGGCGGGTGGGCCAACGTCCTGACTTTC. This sequence encodes CASSPKGGWANVLTF.

This clonotype was seen a handful of times. The chain combines TRBV4-3 with TRBJ2-2; D is perhaps TRBD1 (6 bases). Deletions cut 3 bases from V and 1 base from J, with 9 bases between. The CDR3 length is 15 residues. Germline CDR1 and CDR2: LGHNA and YSLEER. CDR3 region: CASSQQQGNTGELFF. The CDR3 DNA sequence: TGCGCCAGCAGCCAGCAACAGGGGAACACCGGGGAGCTGTTTTTT.

This chain links TRBV11-1 with TRBJ1-1; D perhaps matches TRBD1 (6 bases). The CDR3 extends over 15 amino acids. The V end was cut by 5 bases, the J end by 3 bases, with 16 bases between. Germline CDR1 and CDR2: SGHAT and FQDESV (reference sequence). CDR3: CASSHLEGGYTEAFF. In DNA, the CDR3 is TGTGCCAGCAGCCACCTTGAAGGGGGTTACACTGAAGCTTTCTTT.

This clonotype was recorded once. This rearrangement joins TRBV25-1 to TRBJ2-2, with 8 positions matching TRBD1. CDR1 is MGHDK and CDR2 is SYGVNS in the germline V gene. This CDR3 comprises 15 residues. V dropped 4 bases and J dropped 6; count of bases not matched to a gene: 7. In nucleotides, the CDR3 is TGTGCCAGCAGTGCTCGTCGACAGGGGTCCGGGGAGCTGTTTTTT. Its translation: CASSARRQGSGELFF.

The chain couples TRBV2 to TRBJ2-7; D gene unclear. Germline lookup yields CDR1 SNHLY and CDR2 FYNNEI. Trimming took off 7 bases at V and 4 bases at J, with 14 bases between the two ends. This CDR3 has 13 amino acids. CDR3 loop: CASTRSSGYEQYF. In DNA, the CDR3 is TGTGCCAGCACGCGATCGAGTGGTTACGAGCAGTACTTC. The full variable domain, completed using reference TRBV2 and TRBJ2-7, is EPEVTQTPSHQVTQMGQEVILRCVPISNHLYFYWYRQILGQKVEFLVSFYNNEISEKSEIFDDQFSVERPDGSNFTLKIRSTKLEDSAMYFCASTRSSGYEQYFGPGTRLTVT.

This clonotype was counted between two and nine times. V gene TRBV27 combines with J gene TRBJ2-1; D is unclear. Germline values: CDR1 MNHEY, CDR2 SMNVEV (reference sequence). With 2 bases removed from V and 3 bases from J, the gap between germline ends came to 5 bases. The length of the CDR3 is 13 residues. The CDR3 region is CASSLNIYNEQFF. The DNA for the CDR3 is TGTGCCAGCAGTTTAAACATCTACAATGAGCAGTTCTTC.

This clonotype was counted between two and nine times. This rearrangement joins TRBV12-3 or TRBV12-4 to TRBJ2-1, with 10 nucleotides matching TRBD2. V was pared by 3 bases and J by 7 bases, with 12 bases of the junction left unmatched. There are 17 residues in the CDR3. The DNA for the CDR3 is TGTGCCAGCAGTTTGGGCCTAGCGGGGGCCCCGGGGAATGAGCAGTTCTTC. Residues: CASSLGLAGAPGNEQFF.

This clonotype has just a few counts. CDR3 coding DNA: TGTGCCAGCAGCTTAGTGGCTAGTTCGGAGACCCAGTACTTC. Its protein is CASSLVASSETQYF. The chain uses TRBV7-2 and TRBJ2-5; no clear D. The V gene lost 1 base and the J gene lost 5 bases, with 11 bases spanning the gap. The germline V gene encodes CDR1 SGHTA and CDR2 FQGNSA. The CDR3 extends over 14 amino acids.

This clonotype showed up just a few times. This chain uses TRBV29-1 with TRBJ1-1; 10 bases match TRBD1. Germline-derived CDR1 and CDR2 are SQVTM and ANQGSEA. After removal of 7 bases from V and 6 bases from J, the junction contained 5 bases not matched to a gene. This CDR3 comprises 12 residues. The CDR3: CSAATGGSEAFF. CDR3 coding DNA: TGCAGCGCCGCGACAGGGGGCTCTGAAGCTTTCTTT. Full variable domain (outside the CDR3, taken from reference TRBV29-1 and TRBJ1-1): SAVISQKPSRDICQRGTSLTIQCQVDSQVTMMFWYRQQPGQSLTLIATANQGSEATYESGFVIDKFPISRPNLTFSTLTVSNMSPEDSSIYLCSAATGGSEAFFGQGTRLTVV.

The chain carries TRBV11-1 and TRBJ2-7; D unclear. Germline V gene sequence: CDR1 SGHAT, CDR2 FQDESV (reference sequence). Trimming removed 1 base from V and 2 bases from J, with 9 bases in between. The CDR3 has 14 residues. In nucleotides, the CDR3 is TGTGCCAGCAGCTTAGTGAGGCCTCCCTACGAGCAGTACTTC. Its protein product is CASSLVRPPYEQYF.

The chain couples TRBV7-9 to TRBJ2-7; 8 bases fit TRBD2. There are 17 residues in the CDR3. The V segment lost 5 bases and the J segment 2 bases; nucleotides outside the gene matches: 14. Germline V lookup: CDR1 SEHNR, CDR2 FQNEAQ (reference sequence). In DNA form, the CDR3 reads TGTGCCAGCAGCCACGGCTTAGGTAGCGGGACCACCTACGAGCAGTACTTC. Its protein is CASSHGLGSGTTYEQYF.

This clonotype was observed once. The chain has TRBV4-2 and TRBJ2-5; 8 nucleotides line up with TRBD2. Per germline, CDR1 LGHNA and CDR2 YNFKEQ. The CDR3 covers 16 residues. Germline trimming cut 3 bases from V and 3 bases from J; bases unmatched to any gene: 9. CDR3 coding DNA: TGTGCCAGCAGCCAGATATTACCGGGACTAGAAGAGACCCAGTACTTC. This translates into CASSQILPGLEETQYF.